The next 14 T cell receptor beta chains were all read from a single sample in a study of shared clonotypes between healthy human individuals. This table comes from immunoSEQ multiplex PCR, and its TCRdb copy is limited to in-frame clones, with some not included. Of roughly 640,000 clones listed, approximately 74% are singletons. The specimen was memory CD4+ T cells sorted from blood. Subset of the sample: CD45RA-negative fraction. The receptors here all came from a woman younger than 45 in good health.

This clone was seen a handful of times. This chain links TRBV5-6 with TRBJ2-1; D is uncertain. Between the trimmed V and J ends, which lost 3 bases and 2 bases, there was a span of 0 bases. The CDR3 sequence is 11 residues long. The V gene's germline CDR1 is SGHDT and CDR2 YYEEEE. The CDR3 is CASSSYNEQFF. The DNA of the CDR3 is TGTGCCAGCAGCTCCTACAATGAGCAGTTCTTC.

The chain joins TRBV28 to TRBJ1-2; 9 bases are shared with TRBD1. V shed 5 bases, J shed 2 bases, and the junction held 9 bases outside the gene matches. Germline V gene sequence: CDR1 MDHEN, CDR2 SYDVKM. This CDR3 is 16 amino acids long. The CDR3 nucleotides read TGTGCCAGCAGTCCCCCCGGGACAGGGAACAACTATGGCTACACCTTC. This translates into CASSPPGTGNNYGYTF.

The chain links TRBV10-3 to TRBJ2-1, with D possibly TRBD1 on 6 matching bases. The CDR3 covers 13 residues. CDR1 is ENHRY and CDR2 is SYGVKD in the germline V gene. Trimming shortened V by 7 bases and J by 5 bases, and 12 bases separated the two germline ends. The CDR3 loop reads CAITQGIDNEQFF. In nucleotides, the CDR3 is TGTGCCATCACGCAGGGGATCGACAATGAGCAGTTCTTC.

The genes are TRBV4-2 and TRBJ1-5; 8 nucleotides match TRBD1. Germline values: CDR1 LGHNA, CDR2 YNFKEQ. Trimming took 1 base from V and 3 from J; bases not matched to a gene: 8. This CDR3 contains 17 residues. This CDR3 is CASSQVTGVWVNQPQHF. The CDR3 bases are TGTGCCAGCAGCCAAGTGACAGGGGTTTGGGTCAATCAGCCCCAGCATTTT.

Regarding this clone: Other DNA sequences in the same sample also yield this CDR3. The chain combines TRBV6-4 with TRBJ1-1; a possible D gene is TRBD1 (6 bases). The CDR3 consists of 13 residues. The germline V gene has CDR1 MRHNA and CDR2 SNTAGT. The V gene lost 4 bases and the J gene lost 4 bases, with 10 bases spanning the gap. As DNA, the CDR3 is TGTGCCAGCAGTGTGGGAGGGGGCACTGAAGCTTTCTTT. It translates to CASSVGGGTEAFF.

This clone was counted many times. The chain is built from TRBV4-1 and TRBJ2-1, with TRBD2 matching over 8 bases. Germline CDR1 MGHRA, CDR2 YSYEKL. V lost 1 base and J lost 9; bases outside the gene matches: 14. The CDR3 is 17 amino acids. DNA for the CDR3: TGCGCCAGCAGCCAAGTAGACATGGGACTAGGGCGCGGTGAGCAGTTCTTC. Encoded protein: CASSQVDMGLGRGEQFF.

The J gene is TRBJ1-1, the V gene TRBV5-1; 10 bases align to TRBD1. The CDR3 is 14 residues long. The V and J ends lost 4 bases and 6 bases, in that order; junction bases with no gene match: 6. Germline V gives CDR1 SGHRS, CDR2 YFSETQ. The DNA for the CDR3 is TGCGCCAGCAGCATGACAGGGGGCGCCGCTGAAGCTTTCTTT. This codes for CASSMTGGAAEAFF.

J is TRBJ2-1 and V is TRBV5-1; unclear D gene. The V end was cut by 0 bases, the J end by 0 bases, with 7 bases between. Germline assignment: CDR1 SGHRS and CDR2 YFSETQ. The CDR3 is 15 amino acids. The chain's CDR3 is CASSLEETSYNEQFF. The CDR3 region has the DNA TGCGCCAGCAGCTTGGAAGAGACCTCCTACAATGAGCAGTTCTTC.

This clone has at least ten counts. With a much larger clone just one base away, this may be a read error. The sample contains more than one DNA sequence encoding this CDR3. V is TRBV11-2 and J is TRBJ2-7; 7 bases align to TRBD2. Germline trimming cut 2 bases from V and 0 bases from J; bases unmatched to any gene: 1. Germline CDR1 and CDR2: SGHAT and FQNNGV. The CDR3 runs to 14 residues. CDR3 loop: CASSLQRDSYEQYF. CDR3 DNA: TGTGCCAGCAGCTTACAGCGGGACTCCTACGAGCAGTACTTC.

The CDR3 is CASSVSSKWPTDTQYF. The CDR3 bases are TGTGCCAGTAGTGTCTCCTCGAAATGGCCGACGGATACGCAGTATTTT. The J gene is TRBJ2-3, the V gene TRBV19; no firm D call. V was trimmed by 5 bases and J by 6 bases, leaving 21 bases between them. This CDR3 region has 16 residues. CDR1 is LNHDA and CDR2 is SQIVND in the germline V gene (reference sequence).

This chain connects TRBV4-1 to TRBJ1-5, with D hard to call. The germline CDR1 and CDR2 sequences are MGHRA and YSYEKL. The CDR3 length is 15 residues. Trimming took off 3 bases at V and 8 bases at J, with 17 bases between the two ends. The CDR3: CASSQFLLAREPQHF. CDR3 DNA sequence: TGCGCCAGCAGCCAGTTCCTTTTGGCGCGGGAGCCCCAGCATTTT.

In DNA, the CDR3 is TGTGCCAGCAGCCCCCGGGGTGGGACAGGGGGGTACGAGCAGTACTTC. Its protein product is CASSPRGGTGGYEQYF. The chain joins TRBV7-9 to TRBJ2-7, with 11 bases aligning to TRBD1. The V segment lost 5 bases and the J segment 4 bases; nucleotides outside the gene matches: 10. This CDR3 is built from 16 residues. Germline V gives CDR1 SEHNR, CDR2 FQNEAQ (reference sequence).

This clone was seen once. V is TRBV19 and J is TRBJ2-7, with 10 bases lining up with TRBD2. CDR1 and CDR2 from the germline V gene are LNHDA and SQIVND (reference sequence). The CDR3 extends over 14 amino acids. Trimming cost V 5 bases and J 7 bases; bases outside gene matches: 8. CDR3 loop: CASSSTSGVGEQYF. CDR3 coding DNA: TGTGCCAGTAGTTCCACTAGCGGGGTTGGTGAGCAGTACTTC.

The J gene is TRBJ2-7, the V gene TRBV2, with 8 bases that match TRBD1. CDR3 length equals 13 residues. Germline V gene data show CDR1 as SNHLY and CDR2 as FYNNEI. Trimming removed 6 bases from V and 3 bases from J; junction bases left unmatched: 4. CDR3 sequence: CASRTGVDYEQYF. CDR3 nucleotide sequence: TGTGCCAGCAGGACAGGGGTAGACTACGAGCAGTACTTC.